This paragraph reports one T cell receptor (beta chain). The record originates from a study of shared clonotypes between healthy human individuals. Libraries were prepared by immunoSEQ multiplex PCR; TCRdb keeps only in-frame clonotypes and omits some of them. The sample has millions of clones, roughly 96% seen once. The CDR3 loop spans 13 amino acids. CDR1 is MNHNS and CDR2 is SASEGT in the germline V gene. Deletions cut 4 bases from V and 3 bases from J, with 7 bases between. This rearrangement joins TRBV6-1 to TRBJ1-5; no clear D gene. The receptor's source is a man aged 18 to 30 in good health. Sequencing was done on a sample of naive CD4+ T cells sorted from blood. Subset meaning: CD45RA+ positively selected. The CDR3 protein is CASSVKVNQPQHF. CDR3 nucleotides: TGTGCCAGCAGTGTCAAAGTCAATCAGCCCCAGCATTTT.